These 14 T cell receptor beta chains share one sample of origin, sequenced in a study of beta chain features in type 1 diabetes (dated by TCRdb to 2016 to 2019). Libraries were built with the immunoSEQ multiplex PCR assay. The entire isolated RNA was reverse transcribed using the High Capacity cDNA Reverse Transcription Kit, and thus expressed TCRB transcripts were sequenced. The table was pulled from immuneACCESS by TCRdb, which kept in-frame rearrangements only. Such tables lose some clones; where checked, under half of the loss comes from unresolved V genes, and the rest has no known cause. Recorded for this sample are some 300,000 clones; about 8.5% of them occurred a single time. Of the sample, 1% is held by the ten largest clones. Material: central memory CD4+ T cells from blood. All receptors come from a woman aged 18-29 years in good health.

The V call is TRBV7-2, the J call TRBJ2-1, with a weak D call TRBD2 (6 bases). The germline gives CDR1 SGHTA, CDR2 FQGNSA. This CDR3 has 17 amino acids. The V and J ends lost 2 bases and 2 bases respectively, with 16 bases between them. CDR3 nucleotides: TGTGCCAGCAGCTTATTCAAGGCGGGGCGTACCTACAATGAGCAGTTCTTC. It specifies CASSLFKAGRTYNEQFF.

This chain links TRBV5-4 with TRBJ2-7; maybe TRBD2 (6 bases). Germline V CDR1 and CDR2: SGHNT, YYREEE (reference sequence). The V gene lost 5 bases and the J gene lost 5 bases, with 14 bases spanning the gap. The CDR3 extends over 13 amino acids. DNA for the CDR3: TGTGCCAGCAGAATGGGGCTAGCGAACGAGCAGTACTTC. It translates to CASRMGLANEQYF.

The CDR3, as DNA: TGTGCCACCAGCAGAGATGCAGGGGCCCAGTACTTC. Residues: CATSRDAGAQYF. V and J are TRBV15 and TRBJ2-5; D may be TRBD1 (6 bases). The germline V gene encodes CDR1 LNHNV and CDR2 YYDKDF (reference sequence). The ends were cut back, 0 bases at V and 9 bases at J, with 8 bases in the middle. The CDR3 has 12 residues.

At least ten counts were recorded for this clone. DNA of the CDR3: TGTGCCAGCTCACCAGTAGAGGATCCCAATTCACCCCTCCACTTT. Translated, it gives CASSPVEDPNSPLHF. V usage is TRBV18 and J usage is TRBJ1-6; D call uncertain. The CDR3 sequence is 15 residues long. Trimming pared 2 bases from V and 7 bases from J, leaving 12 bases between. The germline CDR1 and CDR2 sequences are KGHSH and LQKENI.

The rearrangement joins TRBV7-3 to TRBJ1-1, with no clear D. The CDR3 totals 13 residues. Germline V gene sequence: CDR1 SGHTA, CDR2 FQGTGA. Trimming took off 2 bases at V and 0 bases at J, with 4 bases between the two ends. In DNA form, the CDR3 reads TGTGCCAGCAGCTTATACATGAACACTGAAGCTTTCTTT. Encoded protein: CASSLYMNTEAFF. The full variable domain, its missing parts supplied by reference TRBV7-3 and TRBJ1-1, is GAGVSQTPSNKVTEKGKYVELRCDPISGHTALYWYRQSLGQGPEFLIYFQGTGAADDSGLPNDRFFAVRPEGSVSTLKIQRTERGDSAVYLCASSLYMNTEAFFGQGTRLTVV.

This clone has just a few counts. The chain couples TRBV7-9 to TRBJ2-2, with D uncertain. This CDR3 spans 17 amino acids. From germline, CDR1 is SEHNR and CDR2 FQNEAQ (reference sequence). The V gene lost 1 base and the J gene lost 1 base, with 13 bases spanning the gap. CDR3 protein: CASSLGSRAGNTGELFF. DNA for the CDR3: TGTGCCAGCAGCTTAGGGTCCCGGGCAGGGAACACCGGGGAGCTGTTTTTT.

This chain uses TRBV14 with TRBJ2-1; 13 bases fit TRBD2. The ends lost 5 bases at V and 4 bases at J; junction bases unmatched: 8. Germline-derived CDR1 and CDR2 are SGHDN and FVKESK. There are 17 residues in the CDR3. The CDR3 coding sequence is TGTGCCAGCAGCTCCCGCCCGGGACTAGCGGGGTACAATGAGCAGTTCTTC. It is translated as CASSSRPGLAGYNEQFF.

This clone was found many times. The V gene is TRBV13, the J gene TRBJ2-5; no clear D gene. The CDR3 spans 14 residues. Per germline, CDR1 PRHDT and CDR2 FYEKMQ (reference sequence). V was clipped by 0 bases and J by 1 base, with 6 bases between them. This chain's CDR3 is CASSLGQSQETQYF. The CDR3 coding sequence is TGTGCCAGCAGCTTAGGACAGTCCCAAGAGACCCAGTACTTC.

The sample holds many counts of this clone. Germline is not matched at one junction end, which may reflect a read error. V usage is TRBV7-2 and J usage is TRBJ2-7, with D possibly being TRBD2 (6 bases). The V gene's germline CDR1 is SGHTA and CDR2 FQGNSA. The CDR3 has 12 residues. CDR3 sequence (DNA): TGTGCCAGCAGCTTGGGAGGCTACGGGCAGTACTTC. Its translation: CASSLGGYGQYF.

V and J are TRBV18 and TRBJ1-2, with 8 bases aligning to TRBD1. V lost 3 bases and J lost 4; bases outside the gene matches: 4. The germline gives CDR1 KGHSH, CDR2 LQKENI. There are 14 residues in the CDR3. CDR3 nucleotides: TGTGCCAGCTCACCGACAGGGGACGGCTATGGCTACACCTTC. Translated: CASSPTGDGYGYTF.

The chain links TRBV2 to TRBJ1-1; 9 nucleotides match TRBD1. The germline gives CDR1 SNHLY, CDR2 FYNNEI. V lost 7 bases to trimming and J lost 4 bases; unmatched junction nucleotides: 4. The CDR3 covers 13 residues. The CDR3 here is CASTKTGGTEAFF. DNA of the CDR3: TGTGCCAGCACCAAGACAGGGGGCACTGAAGCTTTCTTT.

The chain employs TRBV7-9 and TRBJ1-5, with D possibly matching TRBD1 (5 bases). The V gene's germline CDR1 is SEHNR and CDR2 FQNEAQ (reference sequence). The CDR3 spans 14 residues. V shed 2 bases and J shed 6 bases, with 11 bases lying between them. CDR3 loop: CASSLLMTAQPQHF. The CDR3 nucleotides read TGTGCCAGCAGCTTACTCATGACAGCTCAGCCCCAGCATTTT. The full variable domain, with the rest looked up from reference TRBV7-9 and TRBJ1-5, is DTGVSQNPRHKITKRGQNVTFRCDPISEHNRLYWYRQTLGQGPEFLTYFQNEAQLEKSRLLSDRFSAERPKGSFSTLEIQRTEQGDSAMYLCASSLLMTAQPQHFGDGTRLSIL.

This chain links TRBV7-9 with TRBJ1-4; 10 bases align to TRBD1. Germline CDR1 SEHNR, CDR2 FQNEAQ (reference sequence). The V segment lost 3 bases and the J segment 6 bases; nucleotides outside the gene matches: 4. CDR3 length equals 15 residues. DNA for the CDR3: TGTGCCAGCAGCTTCCCGGGACAGGGGCATGAAAAACTGTTTTTT. Translated: CASSFPGQGHEKLFF. The full variable domain, its missing parts supplied by reference TRBV7-9 and TRBJ1-4, is DTGVSQNPRHKITKRGQNVTFRCDPISEHNRLYWYRQTLGQGPEFLTYFQNEAQLEKSRLLSDRFSAERPKGSFSTLEIQRTEQGDSAMYLCASSFPGQGHEKLFFGSGTQLSVL.

This rearrangement joins TRBV7-2 to TRBJ2-2; TRBD2 agrees at 10 bases. This CDR3 spans 15 amino acids. The germline CDR1 and CDR2 sequences are SGHTA and FQGNSA. With 6 bases clipped from V and 1 base from J, the junction kept 2 bases outside the gene matches. CDR3 in amino acids: CASRGLAQNTGELFF. DNA for the CDR3: TGTGCCAGCAGGGGACTAGCGCAGAACACCGGGGAGCTGTTTTTT.